The 32 T cell receptor beta chains reported below all come from one sample, sequenced in a study of T cell repertoires in cytomegalovirus infection. TCRdb processed the reads anew with MiXCR; each CDR3 protein has one entry. The sample shows under 500,000 distinct CDR3 sequences, under 45% of them seen only once. Their recognized antigens are unknown. Here the sequenced sample was cultured PBMCs, taken from culture after CMV antigen stimulation. These receptors were obtained from a human donor in good health (CMV status not recorded). Some clones in this sample may be carry-over from other donors' samples.

The genes are TRBV4-3 and TRBJ1-5; 8 bases are shared with TRBD1. CDR3 length equals 18 residues. The V gene end was trimmed by 0 bases and the J gene end by 3 bases; junction bases not matched to a gene: 10. The V gene's germline CDR1 is LGHNA and CDR2 YSLEER. The CDR3 spells CASSQDPARDRINQPQHF. In nucleotides, the CDR3 is TGCGCCAGCAGCCAAGACCCCGCCCGGGACAGGATCAATCAGCCCCAGCATTTT.

This clonotype was seen more than once but under ten times. The chain joins TRBV6-2 or TRBV6-3 to TRBJ1-5; D unclear. The CDR3 consists of 13 residues. V shed 2 bases and J shed 5 bases, with 7 bases lying between them. Per germline, CDR1 MNHEY and CDR2 SVGEGT. CDR3 in DNA: TGTGCCAGCAGTTACGAGTCAGATCAGCCCCAGCATTTT. Translated, it gives CASSYESDQPQHF.

This rearrangement joins TRBV11-3 to TRBJ2-1; 8 bases map to TRBD2. Germline V gene sequence: CDR1 SGHNT, CDR2 YENEEA. Trimming took 3 bases from V and 7 from J; bases not matched to a gene: 14. CDR3 length equals 17 residues. CDR3 in amino acids: CASSLGLAGPAENEQFF. For the CDR3, the DNA is TGTGCCAGCAGCTTGGGTTTAGCGGGACCGGCGGAAAATGAGCAGTTCTTC.

A few counts support this clonotype. This chain uses TRBV7-2 with TRBJ1-2; 7 bases line up with TRBD1. Germline V gene sequence: CDR1 SGHTA, CDR2 FQGNSA. Germline trimming cut 1 base from V and 6 bases from J; bases unmatched to any gene: 5. The CDR3 length is 14 residues. The CDR3 loop is CASSLVTGNDGYTF. The CDR3, as DNA: TGTGCCAGCAGCTTAGTGACAGGGAACGATGGCTACACCTTC.

This clonotype was seen only a few times. This chain uses TRBV25-1 with TRBJ2-1; D remains ambiguous. Germline V gives CDR1 MGHDK, CDR2 SYGVNS. Trimming took off 3 bases at V and 6 bases at J, with 6 bases between the two ends. CDR3 length equals 12 residues. The CDR3 loop is CASSEVVNEQFF. CDR3 nucleotide sequence: TGTGCCAGCAGTGAGGTGGTCAATGAGCAGTTCTTC.

The chain recombines TRBV2 with TRBJ1-5; D is undetermined. Per germline, CDR1 SNHLY and CDR2 FYNNEI. Trimming took 0 bases from V and 2 from J, leaving 5 bases between them. CDR3 length: 14 residues. In DNA, the CDR3 is TGTGCCAGCAGTGAAGCGTCAGGCAATCAGCCCCAGCATTTT. Encoded protein: CASSEASGNQPQHF.

This chain links TRBV19 with TRBJ1-4, with 7 bases lining up with TRBD1. Trimming took 5 bases from V and 7 from J; bases not matched to a gene: 10. CDR1 is LNHDA and CDR2 is SQIVND in the germline V gene (reference sequence). The CDR3 extends over 15 amino acids. The CDR3 DNA is TGTGCCAGTAGTGCGCCGGAGACAGGGATTGAAAAACTGTTTTTT. It specifies CASSAPETGIEKLFF.

This clonotype was counted once. Germline is not matched at one junction end, which may reflect a read error. This chain connects TRBV6-6 to TRBJ1-5; D unresolved. The V gene's germline CDR1 is MNHNY and CDR2 SVGAGI (reference sequence). The CDR3 runs 16 residues. In DNA form, the CDR3 reads TGTGCCAGCAGTTACGGAGAGACCCTCCAGGACCAGCCCCGGCATTTT. This translates into CASSYGETLQDQPRHF.

Worth noting for this clonotype: The junction differs from germline at one of its ends, possibly a read error. V is TRBV10-2 and J is TRBJ1-3; no clear D gene. The CDR3 length is 12 residues. CDR1 is WSHSY, CDR2 SAAADI, per germline. The DNA of the CDR3 is TGCGCTAGCACTAATCCTGGAAACACCATATATTTT. Amino acids: CASTNPGNTIYF.

The chain links TRBV12-3 or TRBV12-4 to TRBJ2-5; D is possibly TRBD1 (6 bases). The CDR3 covers 15 residues. Trimming pared 3 bases from V and 5 bases from J, leaving 16 bases between. The CDR3 is CASSFQGRFWETQYF. The CDR3 nucleotides are TGTGCCAGCAGTTTCCAGGGGCGGTTTTGGGAGACCCAGTACTTC.

The chain couples TRBV7-2 to TRBJ2-1; 10 positions agree with TRBD2. Germline V lookup: CDR1 SGHTA, CDR2 FQGNSA. V trimming: 0 bases; J trimming: 5 bases; junction bases outside the gene matches: 4. The CDR3 runs 16 residues. CDR3 region: CASSLASGGLNNEQFF. DNA for the CDR3: TGTGCCAGCAGCTTAGCTAGCGGGGGGCTAAACAATGAGCAGTTCTTC.

In its sample, this clonotype was seen a few times. The chain has TRBV7-9 and TRBJ1-1; D gene ambiguous. Germline V gene sequence: CDR1 SEHNR, CDR2 FQNEAQ (reference sequence). This CDR3 is 12 amino acids long. V lost 6 bases, J lost 2 bases, and 7 bases lay in between. The CDR3 protein is CASRFGNTEAFF. Here the CDR3 DNA reads TGTGCCAGCAGGTTCGGTAACACTGAAGCTTTCTTT. Full variable domain (outside the CDR3, taken from reference TRBV7-9 and TRBJ1-1): DTGVSQNPRHKITKRGQNVTFRCDPISEHNRLYWYRQTLGQGPEFLTYFQNEAQLEKSRLLSDRFSAERPKGSFSTLEIQRTEQGDSAMYLCASRFGNTEAFFGQGTRLTVV.

The chain recombines TRBV7-2 with TRBJ2-5; 8 nucleotides match TRBD1. This CDR3 has 14 amino acids. In germline, CDR1 is SGHTA, CDR2 FQGNSA. V was pared by 4 bases and J by 3 bases, with 4 bases of the junction left unmatched. This chain's CDR3 is CASSSDRGKETQYF. The CDR3, as DNA: TGTGCCAGCAGCTCAGACAGGGGCAAAGAGACCCAGTACTTC.

The chain uses TRBV7-2 and TRBJ2-7, with D perhaps TRBD1 or TRBD2 (5 bases each). In germline, CDR1 is SGHTA, CDR2 FQGNSA. V lost 6 bases and J 1 base, leaving 13 bases between the germline ends. The CDR3 consists of 14 residues. CDR3 nucleotides: TGTGCCAGCAGACCACGGTGGGGGTCCTACGAGCAGTACTTC. It encodes CASRPRWGSYEQYF.

This clonotype showed up many times. This chain links TRBV7-8 with TRBJ1-1, with D maybe TRBD1 (6 bases). Trimming cost V 2 bases and J 2 bases, with 15 bases left between them. The germline gives CDR1 SGHVS, CDR2 FQNEAQ. CDR3 size: 16 residues. The CDR3 spells CASSLNKGHLNTEAFF. DNA of the CDR3: TGTGCCAGCAGCTTAAATAAGGGACACCTAAACACTGAAGCTTTCTTT.

A few counts support this clonotype. The rearrangement links TRBV7-2 to TRBJ1-5; 11 bases fit TRBD1. The germline gives CDR1 SGHTA, CDR2 FQGNSA. The CDR3 covers 15 residues. Unmatched junction bases numbered 6, after V lost 4 bases and J lost 7 bases. CDR3 region: CASSSDRGLRQPQHF. The CDR3 DNA reads TGTGCCAGCAGCTCGGACAGGGGGCTTCGGCAGCCCCAGCATTTT.

This chain uses TRBV6-6 with TRBJ2-7, with 12 bases that match TRBD2. Germline V gives CDR1 MNHNY, CDR2 SVGAGI (reference sequence). The trim removed 6 bases at V and 0 bases at J, leaving 6 bases unmatched. The CDR3 length is 16 residues. The CDR3 DNA follows: TGTGCCAGCAGCCAGGGACTAGCGGGCTACTCCTACGAGCAGTACTTC. Its translation: CASSQGLAGYSYEQYF.

Notes on this clonotype: Possible read error: a much larger clone is one base away. The J gene is TRBJ2-3, the V gene TRBV6-1; D is unclear. Germline V gene lookup returns CDR1 MNHNS and CDR2 SASEGT. The CDR3 length is 9 residues. V was cut by 8 bases and J by 8 bases, with 5 bases left in between. The CDR3 sequence is CASGGTQYF. The CDR3 DNA follows: TGTGCCAGCGGCGGTACGCAGTATTTT.

The chain combines TRBV7-2 with TRBJ2-3; D is unclear. Germline CDR1 and CDR2: SGHTA and FQGNSA. The CDR3 is 22 amino acids. With 8 bases removed from V and 4 bases from J, the gap between germline ends came to 40 bases. The DNA of the CDR3 is TGTGCCAGCTCCCCTCACTCCGTGCCGGGTCTCCCCTCATGGACGGCGGCAGATACGCAGTATTTT. Residues: CASSPHSVPGLPSWTAADTQYF.

For this clonotype: A much larger clonotype is one base distant, so this may be a read error. Lacking the conserved final phenylalanine or tryptophan, this CDR3 likely reflects a read error. This chain joins TRBV7-2 and TRBJ2-3; weak D call: TRBD1 (6 bases). CDR1 SGHTA and CDR2 FQGNSA come from the germline V gene. This CDR3 is 14 amino acids long. The V end lost 3 bases, the J end lost 2 bases, and 9 bases lay between the germline ends. The CDR3 DNA reads TGTGCCAGCAGCTTTGGGACACTCACAGATACGCAGTATTTG. The encoded protein is CASSFGTLTDTQYL.

The gene calls are TRBV24-1 and TRBJ2-7; 8 nucleotides match TRBD1. The germline V gene encodes CDR1 KGHDR and CDR2 SFDVKD. V shed 2 bases, J shed 5 bases, and the junction held 7 bases outside the gene matches. This CDR3 has 15 amino acids. CDR3: CATSDSGTGMDEQYF. DNA for the CDR3: TGTGCCACCAGTGATTCCGGGACAGGCATGGACGAGCAGTACTTC.

This clonotype came up a few times. The CDR3 loop reads CASSLVVATNEKLFF. CDR3 nucleotides: TGTGCCAGCAGCTTAGTTGTTGCAACTAATGAAAAACTGTTTTTT. The rearrangement uses TRBV7-6 and TRBJ1-4, with D unclear. The germline CDR1 and CDR2 sequences are SGHVS and FNYEAQ. V was pared by 1 base and J by 0 bases, with 6 bases between. CDR3 length: 15 amino acids. The full variable domain, completed using reference TRBV7-6 and TRBJ1-4, is GAGVSQSPRYKVTKRGQDVALRCDPISGHVSLYWYRQALGQGPEFLTYFNYEAQQDKSGLPNDRFSAERPEGSISTLTIQRTEQRDSAMYRCASSLVVATNEKLFFGSGTQLSVL.

The chain recombines TRBV2 with TRBJ2-7; weak D call: TRBD2 (7 bases). V was cut by 4 bases and J by 3 bases, with 19 bases left in between. In germline, CDR1 is SNHLY, CDR2 FYNNEI. This CDR3 has 16 amino acids. The CDR3 spells CASSGRGAVAIYEQYF. CDR3 DNA: TGTGCCAGCAGTGGACGGGGGGCCGTAGCCATCTACGAGCAGTACTTC. Drawing the rest from reference TRBV2 and TRBJ2-7, the complete variable domain is EPEVTQTPSHQVTQMGQEVILRCVPISNHLYFYWYRQILGQKVEFLVSFYNNEISEKSEIFDDQFSVERPDGSNFTLKIRSTKLEDSAMYFCASSGRGAVAIYEQYFGPGTRLTVT.

This sequence joins TRBV6-2 or TRBV6-3 and TRBJ2-3; no clear D gene. This CDR3 has 14 amino acids. Germline V gene lookup returns CDR1 MNHEY and CDR2 SVGEGT. V gave up 6 bases and J gave up 8 bases, with 18 bases separating them. CDR3 coding DNA: TGTGCCAGCAGCCCCTCCGGTCTCCCTGGTACGCAGTATTTT. It encodes CASSPSGLPGTQYF.

Only a few counts were recorded for this clonotype. The chain carries TRBV7-6 and TRBJ2-7; the match to TRBD2 covers 12 bases. CDR1 is SGHVS and CDR2 is FNYEAQ in the germline V gene. The V gene end was trimmed by 5 bases and the J gene end by 4 bases; junction bases not matched to a gene: 6. The CDR3 length is 15 residues. The DNA of the CDR3 is TGTGCCAGCAGCCAACTAGCGGGAGGACCTTACGAGCAGTACTTC. It translates to CASSQLAGGPYEQYF.

This clonotype was detected only a few times. The V call is TRBV11-2, the J call TRBJ2-7, with unresolved D. CDR1 SGHAT and CDR2 FQNNGV come from the germline V gene. The CDR3 sequence is 13 residues long. Trimming took off 1 base at V and 4 bases at J, with 8 bases between the two ends. CDR3 nucleotides: TGTGCCAGCAGCTTAGCTTCGGTTTACGAGCAGTACTTC. Its protein product is CASSLASVYEQYF.

The chain couples TRBV20-1 to TRBJ1-5, with 12 bases aligning to TRBD1. The CDR3 extends over 14 amino acids. The J segment lost 4 bases and the V segment lost 4 bases, leaving 2 bases of the junction unmatched. CDR1 is DFQATT and CDR2 is SNEGSKA in the germline V gene (reference sequence). The CDR3 nucleotides read TGCAGTGCTAAGGGACAGGGGGCAAATCAGCCCCAGCATTTT. This gives the protein CSAKGQGANQPQHF.

This clonotype was counted between two and nine times. This chain joins TRBV5-4 and TRBJ1-6, with a possible D match to TRBD1 (5 bases). CDR1 and CDR2 (germline): SGHNT, YYREEE (reference sequence). V was trimmed by 0 bases and J by 6 bases, leaving 7 bases between them. The CDR3 totals 14 residues. The CDR3 DNA reads TGTGCCAGCAGCTTGGGACAGATTAATTCACCCCTCCACTTT. This encodes CASSLGQINSPLHF.

This clonotype was detected only a few times. The chain carries TRBV6-2 or TRBV6-3 and TRBJ2-7, with D perhaps TRBD2 (5 bases). The V end lost 4 bases, the J end lost 2 bases, and 21 bases lay between the germline ends. This CDR3 comprises 17 residues. Per the germline V gene, CDR1 is MNHEY and CDR2 is SVGEGT. CDR3 residues: CASSSPVDERGTYEQYF. The CDR3, as DNA: TGTGCCAGCAGTTCCCCGGTGGATGAACGGGGTACCTACGAGCAGTACTTC.

The chain employs TRBV6-2 or TRBV6-3 and TRBJ2-1, with a weak D call TRBD2 (6 bases). Germline V lookup: CDR1 MNHEY, CDR2 SVGEGT. Between the trimmed V and J ends, which lost 5 bases and 7 bases, there was a span of 9 bases. The CDR3 runs to 12 residues. Here the CDR3 reads CASSVLANEQFF. In DNA, the CDR3 is TGTGCCAGCAGTGTACTAGCTAATGAGCAGTTCTTC.

This clonotype was counted only a few times. This CDR3 is CASRAGTGESSYTF. The DNA for the CDR3 is TGTGCCAGCAGAGCCGGGACAGGGGAAAGTTCCTACACCTTC. This sequence joins TRBV6-1 and TRBJ1-2; TRBD1 agrees at 10 bases. Germline-derived CDR1 and CDR2 are MNHNS and SASEGT. This CDR3 has 14 amino acids. The V gene end was trimmed by 6 bases and the J gene end by 10 bases; junction bases not matched to a gene: 11.

The chain links TRBV7-6 to TRBJ1-2; D is undetermined. Trimming left V 1 base short and J 7 bases short, with 4 bases between. Per germline, CDR1 SGHVS and CDR2 FNYEAQ. The length of the CDR3 is 11 residues. CDR3 residues: CASSLDLGYTF. The CDR3 bases are TGTGCCAGCAGCTTAGATCTTGGCTACACCTTC.